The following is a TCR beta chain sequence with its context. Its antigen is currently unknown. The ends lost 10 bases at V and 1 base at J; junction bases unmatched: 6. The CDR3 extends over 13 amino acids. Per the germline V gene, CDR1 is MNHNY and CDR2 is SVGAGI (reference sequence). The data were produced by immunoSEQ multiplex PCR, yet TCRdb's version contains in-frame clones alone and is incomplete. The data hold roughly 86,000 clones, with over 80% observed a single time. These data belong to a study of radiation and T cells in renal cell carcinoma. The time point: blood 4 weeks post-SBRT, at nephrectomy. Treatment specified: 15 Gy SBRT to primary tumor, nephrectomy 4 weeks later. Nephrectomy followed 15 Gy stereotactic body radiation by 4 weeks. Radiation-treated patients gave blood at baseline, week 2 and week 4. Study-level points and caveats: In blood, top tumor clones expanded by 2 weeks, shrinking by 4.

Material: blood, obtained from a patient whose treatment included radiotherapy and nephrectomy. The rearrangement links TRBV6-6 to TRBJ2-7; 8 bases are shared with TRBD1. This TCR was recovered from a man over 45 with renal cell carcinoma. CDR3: CAIRDRSSYEQYF. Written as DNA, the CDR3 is TGTGCCATCAGGGACAGGTCATCCTACGAGCAGTACTTC.